The 29 T cell receptor beta chains presented below share a single source sample, sequenced in a study of blood T cell repertoires in COVID-19. Some clones are missing from TCRdb's copy, which holds only in-frame ones; the method was immunoSEQ multiplex PCR. The table includes some 170,000 clones, roughly 80% detected once. Sample: peripheral blood. These receptors were taken from a man aged 70 or older with acute or convalescent COVID-19.

The rearrangement joins TRBV27 to TRBJ2-1; perhaps TRBD2 as D (5 bases). From germline, CDR1 is MNHEY and CDR2 SMNVEV (reference sequence). Between the trimmed V and J ends, which lost 5 bases and 0 bases, there was a span of 11 bases. This CDR3 spans 15 amino acids. The CDR3 loop reads CASSLLAGSYNEQFF. CDR3 in DNA: TGTGCCAGCAGTCTTCTGGCGGGCTCCTACAATGAGCAGTTCTTC.

The chain uses TRBV2 and TRBJ1-5, with D perhaps TRBD1 (5 bases). V lost 5 bases and J lost 6, with 11 bases in between. The CDR3 extends over 13 amino acids. Germline loops: CDR1 SNHLY, CDR2 FYNNEI. The CDR3 region has the DNA TGTGCCAGCAGTCCGGGACTTGGTCAGCCCCAGCATTTT. As protein: CASSPGLGQPQHF.

This clone was seen a few times. The sample holds other DNA sequences that translate to the same CDR3. The chain links TRBV5-1 to TRBJ2-7; D ambiguous. The V end was cut by 0 bases, the J end by 0 bases, with 10 bases between. From germline, CDR1 is SGHRS and CDR2 YFSETQ. The CDR3 is made up of 15 amino acids. CDR3 nucleotide sequence: TGCGCCAGCAGCTTGGGCGACTCCAGCTCCTACGAGCAGTACTTC. The encoded protein is CASSLGDSSSYEQYF. Together with reference TRBV5-1 and TRBJ2-7, the CDR3 gives the full variable domain: KAGVTQTPRYLIKTRGQQVTLSCSPISGHRSVSWYQQTPGQGLQFLFEYFSETQRNKGNFPGRFSGRQFSNSRSEMNVSTLELGDSALYLCASSLGDSSSYEQYFGPGTRLTVT.

The V gene is TRBV5-4, the J gene TRBJ1-1, with TRBD1 matching over 8 bases. The V gene's germline CDR1 is SGHNT and CDR2 YYREEE (reference sequence). The CDR3 is made up of 14 amino acids. After removal of 3 bases from V and 5 bases from J, the junction contained 6 bases not matched to a gene. CDR3 DNA sequence: TGTGCCAGCAGCTCCCCAGGGGGCTTTACTGAAGCTTTCTTT. This sequence encodes CASSSPGGFTEAFF.

The chain joins TRBV5-1 to TRBJ1-1, with 8 bases that match TRBD1. The CDR3 consists of 15 residues. Trimming removed 0 bases from V and 4 bases from J; junction bases left unmatched: 5. CDR1 is SGHRS and CDR2 is YFSETQ in the germline V gene. The chain's CDR3 is CASSLVQGAGTEAFF. CDR3 nucleotides: TGCGCCAGCAGCTTGGTTCAGGGGGCAGGCACTGAAGCTTTCTTT. Together with reference TRBV5-1 and TRBJ1-1, the CDR3 gives the full variable domain: KAGVTQTPRYLIKTRGQQVTLSCSPISGHRSVSWYQQTPGQGLQFLFEYFSETQRNKGNFPGRFSGRQFSNSRSEMNVSTLELGDSALYLCASSLVQGAGTEAFFGQGTRLTVV.

The chain has TRBV11-3 and TRBJ2-1; maybe TRBD1 (7 bases). Germline lookup yields CDR1 SGHNT and CDR2 YENEEA. V lost 0 bases and J 0 bases, leaving 15 bases between the germline ends. This CDR3 has 18 amino acids. CDR3 in DNA: TGTGCCAGCAGCTTAGACCAGGGGGGCAGCAACTCCTACAATGAGCAGTTCTTC. Amino acids: CASSLDQGGSNSYNEQFF.

The CDR3 nucleotides read TGTGCCAGCAAAAGCGGGGGCCCTACTTACGGGGAGCTGTTTTTT. Translating gives CASKSGGPTYGELFF. V is TRBV6-5 and J is TRBJ2-2; 8 bases match TRBD2. The CDR3 sequence is 15 residues long. V gave up 7 bases and J gave up 7 bases; unmatched junction bases: 11. From germline, CDR1 is MNHEY and CDR2 SVGAGI.

This chain links TRBV28 with TRBJ1-5; 7 bases agree with TRBD1. The CDR3 contains 15 residues. Germline CDR1 MDHEN, CDR2 SYDVKM. V lost 5 bases to trimming and J lost 7 bases; unmatched junction nucleotides: 11. CDR3 bases: TGTGCCAGCAGTAAAAACGACAGGGCCGGGCAGCCCCAGCATTTT. It is translated as CASSKNDRAGQPQHF.

This clone has only one observation. This chain joins TRBV11-3 and TRBJ2-1; D unresolved. V was shortened by 3 bases and J by 8 bases, with 11 bases between the two germline ends. CDR3 length equals 13 residues. Germline CDR1 is SGHNT and CDR2 is YENEEA. CDR3 DNA sequence: TGTGCCAGCAGCTTCCGACCTCAGGATGAGCAGTTCTTC. Protein sequence: CASSFRPQDEQFF.

The V call is TRBV7-4, the J call TRBJ1-1; TRBD1 is a possible D gene (5 bases). Per germline, CDR1 SGHVT and CDR2 SQSDAQ. This CDR3 spans 14 amino acids. The V and J ends lost 2 bases and 2 bases respectively, with 9 bases between them. The CDR3 bases are TGTGCCAGCAGCTTAAGGCAGGGCAACACTGAAGCTTTCTTT. Protein sequence: CASSLRQGNTEAFF.

V usage is TRBV27 and J usage is TRBJ1-2; 10 bases match TRBD1. J gave up 4 bases and V 7 bases, and 18 bases lay outside the gene matches. Germline assignment: CDR1 MNHEY and CDR2 SMNVEV (reference sequence). The CDR3 is 18 residues long. DNA of the CDR3: TGTGCCAGCACTCGCGAGGCACCCGGGACAGGGGAGTCCTATGGCTACACCTTC. It specifies CASTREAPGTGESYGYTF.

As regards this clone: One end of the junction fails to match germline, which may point to a read error. The chain links TRBV28 to TRBJ1-5, with 7 bases that match TRBD1. Germline V gives CDR1 MDHEN, CDR2 SYDVKM. The CDR3 spans 11 residues. CDR3 sequence (DNA): TGTGCCAGCAGTACCGGACAGGTAACCTTTTTT. Translated, it gives CASSTGQVTFF.

This chain connects TRBV6-5 to TRBJ2-7; D might be TRBD1 (5 bases). Per the germline V gene, CDR1 is MNHEY and CDR2 is SVGAGI. V was clipped by 10 bases and J by 2 bases, with 12 bases between them. This CDR3 spans 12 amino acids. CDR3 in DNA: TGTGCCACTCGACAGAGCACCTACGAGCAGTACTTC. Translated, it gives CATRQSTYEQYF.

The chain uses TRBV11-2 and TRBJ2-1; 11 bases match TRBD2. V gave up 1 base and J gave up 7 bases; unmatched junction bases: 3. CDR1 and CDR2 from the germline V gene are SGHAT and FQNNGV. The CDR3 totals 15 residues. The CDR3 DNA sequence: TGTGCCAGCAGCTTAGGGCTAGCGGGGGGTAATGAGCAGTTCTTC. Amino acid sequence: CASSLGLAGGNEQFF.

This chain uses TRBV30 with TRBJ2-3, with 7 bases fitting TRBD2. CDR3 length: 12 residues. The germline V gene has CDR1 GTSNPN and CDR2 SVGIG (reference sequence). The J segment lost 7 bases and the V segment lost 4 bases, leaving 5 bases of the junction unmatched. The CDR3 is CAWTSGVNTQYF. The CDR3 region has the DNA TGTGCCTGGACTAGCGGAGTAAATACGCAGTATTTT.

CDR3 region: CASDGTSRLDEQFF. CDR3 nucleotides: TGTGCCAGCGATGGGACTAGCAGGTTGGACGAGCAGTTCTTC. This chain connects TRBV11-1 to TRBJ2-1; TRBD2 matches at 9 bases. This CDR3 contains 14 residues. The trim removed 8 bases at V and 10 bases at J, leaving 12 bases unmatched. Per germline, CDR1 SGHAT and CDR2 FQDESV (reference sequence).

V and J are TRBV6-1 and TRBJ1-5; 9 nucleotides agree with TRBD1. Germline-derived CDR1 and CDR2 are MNHNS and SASEGT. CDR3 size: 16 residues. V lost 4 bases to trimming and J lost 2 bases; unmatched junction nucleotides: 6. CDR3 sequence (DNA): TGTGCCAGCAGTGGATACAGGGGGCAAGGCAATCAGCCCCAGCATTTT. Its protein is CASSGYRGQGNQPQHF.

CDR3 nucleotide sequence: TGTGCCAGCTCACGTTCGACCAGCGGGGGTATGTTGGATGAGCAGTTCTTC. Translation gives CASSRSTSGGMLDEQFF. The J gene is TRBJ2-1, the V gene TRBV18; 8 bases match TRBD2. The CDR3 is 17 residues long. V gave up 4 bases and J gave up 8 bases; unmatched junction bases: 16. The germline gives CDR1 KGHSH, CDR2 LQKENI.

The chain is built from TRBV2 and TRBJ1-1; D ambiguous. V lost 0 bases and J 2 bases, leaving 10 bases between the germline ends. This CDR3 contains 15 residues. CDR1 is SNHLY and CDR2 is FYNNEI in the germline V gene. The CDR3 loop is CASSEALRRNTEAFF. The CDR3 DNA reads as TGTGCCAGCAGTGAAGCGCTTCGGAGAAACACTGAAGCTTTCTTT.

This clone was recorded many times. V gene TRBV5-6 combines with J gene TRBJ1-6; D remains ambiguous. In germline, CDR1 is SGHDT, CDR2 YYEEEE. CDR3 length equals 13 residues. V shed 3 bases and J shed 8 bases, with 9 bases lying between them. CDR3 in amino acids: CASSSRRDSPLHF. The CDR3 DNA sequence: TGTGCCAGCAGCTCCCGTAGAGATTCACCCCTCCACTTT.

This clone came up many times. V usage is TRBV29-1 and J usage is TRBJ1-2; D is unresolved. The CDR3 loop spans 13 amino acids. The V end lost 7 bases, the J end lost 1 base, and 13 bases lay between the germline ends. Germline CDR1 SQVTM, CDR2 ANQGSEA. The CDR3 bases are TGCAGCGCTCCCGGAGAGGGTAACTATGGCTACACCTTC. Translation gives CSAPGEGNYGYTF.

The sample holds a few counts of this clone. The genes are TRBV11-3 and TRBJ2-1, with 9 bases lining up with TRBD1. This CDR3 comprises 17 residues. Germline V gene sequence: CDR1 SGHNT, CDR2 YENEEA. V shed 0 bases, J shed 6 bases, and the junction held 9 bases outside the gene matches. Here the CDR3 DNA reads TGTGCCAGCAGCTTAGATCTAGGGACAGGGTCGGGCAATGAGCAGTTCTTC. Translated, it gives CASSLDLGTGSGNEQFF.

J is TRBJ2-1 and V is TRBV6-5, with 7 bases that match TRBD1. This CDR3 contains 14 residues. Per the germline V gene, CDR1 is MNHEY and CDR2 is SVGAGI. V shed 0 bases and J 9 bases; nucleotides not matched to a gene: 5. CDR3 protein: CASSYSPGQLEQFF. In DNA form, the CDR3 reads TGTGCCAGCAGTTACTCGCCGGGACAGCTTGAGCAGTTCTTC.

DNA for the CDR3: TGTGCCAGCAGTCGACCGGGACTAGCGAGGAATGAGCAGTTCTTC. Translated, it gives CASSRPGLARNEQFF. This rearrangement joins TRBV6-5 to TRBJ2-1; 10 bases match TRBD2. Germline V gives CDR1 MNHEY, CDR2 SVGAGI. CDR3 length: 15 residues. Trimming cost V 5 bases and J 7 bases; bases outside gene matches: 8.

As regards this clone: At one end, the junction sequence differs from germline, possibly due to a read error. The V and J genes are TRBV7-7 and TRBJ2-5, with a weak D call TRBD2 (5 bases). CDR1 SSHAT and CDR2 FNYEAQ come from the germline V gene (reference sequence). The CDR3 is made up of 13 amino acids. The CDR3 spells CASSLELGGTQYF. DNA for the CDR3: TGTGCTAGCAGCTTAGAACTAGGAGGGACCCAGTACTTC.

This clone occurred many times. The rearrangement uses TRBV6-5 and TRBJ1-2; D is unclear. The CDR3 has 12 amino acids. The V gene lost 7 bases and the J gene lost 7 bases, with 13 bases spanning the gap. CDR1 and CDR2 (germline): MNHEY, SVGAGI. The CDR3 region is CASIRPYGGYTF. Written as DNA, the CDR3 is TGTGCCAGCATTCGTCCCTACGGTGGCTACACCTTC.

This clone appeared a few times. The chain links TRBV11-3 to TRBJ2-2, with 12 bases lining up with TRBD2. The germline gives CDR1 SGHNT, CDR2 YENEEA. With 5 bases clipped from V and 1 base from J, the junction kept 5 bases outside the gene matches. CDR3 length: 17 amino acids. CDR3 DNA: TGTGCCAGCAGCATAGGACTAGCGGGATTGAACACCGGGGAGCTGTTTTTT. Amino acids: CASSIGLAGLNTGELFF.

The chain has TRBV19 and TRBJ1-1; a weak D match, TRBD1 (6 bases). V was trimmed by 3 bases and J by 0 bases, leaving 20 bases between them. The CDR3 spans 18 residues. Germline CDR1 reads LNHDA; CDR2 reads SQIVND (reference sequence). CDR3 residues: CASSMGGQGVPMNTEAFF. Here the CDR3 DNA reads TGTGCCAGTAGTATGGGGGGGCAGGGTGTCCCCATGAACACTGAAGCTTTCTTT. The variable domain in full, completed from reference TRBV19 and TRBJ1-1, reads DGGITQSPKYLFRKEGQNVTLSCEQNLNHDAMYWYRQDPGQGLRLIYYSQIVNDFQKGDIAEGYSVSREKKESFPLTVTSAQKNPTAFYLCASSMGGQGVPMNTEAFFGQGTRLTVV.

This rearrangement joins TRBV7-6 to TRBJ2-2; 12 bases are a match to TRBD1. Germline-derived CDR1 and CDR2 are SGHVS and FNYEAQ. J lost 7 bases, V lost 5 bases, and 11 bases had no gene match. The CDR3 totals 17 residues. The CDR3 sequence is CASSPGTGGVRGGELFF. CDR3 in DNA: TGTGCCAGCAGCCCCGGGACAGGGGGCGTTCGGGGCGGGGAGCTGTTTTTT.